The source of this T cell receptor (beta chain) is a study of T cells in localized non-small cell lung cancer. Study-level points and caveats: In uninvolved adjacent lung, T cell clonality reached its highest value, exceeding tumor.

Germline CDR1 reads PRHDT; CDR2 reads FYEKMQ (reference sequence). Losses at the gene ends were 0 bases for V and 6 bases for J; bases not matched to a gene: 4. The CDR3 spans 14 residues. This clone is categorized as medium-sized (0.01 to 0.1%). Its antigen is undetermined. The repertoire was sequenced with immunoSEQ multiplex PCR; TCRdb's copy has only in-frame clones and lacks some. The table includes 1,500 to 2,000 clones, 27% detected once. The sample in question was lung tumor tissue, obtained before any cancer treatment. The chain combines TRBV13 with TRBJ1-2, with TRBD1 matching over 7 bases. The TCR originated in a woman aged 40 to 75 with stage I lung adenocarcinoma. The CDR3 DNA reads TGTGCCAGCAGCTTAGGAGTCACAGGGGATGGCTACACCTTC. It codes for CASSLGVTGDGYTF.